This T cell receptor beta chain originates from a study of cytomegalovirus exposure and HLA in healthy donors. A roughly 120-subject validation cohort, separate from the approximately 610-subject first cohort, supplied the donors. Sequencing was performed with immunoSEQ multiplex PCR; in TCRdb, only in-frame clones are kept and a portion is missing. Of some 200,000 clones listed, 86% are singletons. Findings and limits, study-wide: The authors listed around 150 TCR beta chains as cytomegalovirus-associated.

Concerning this clone itself: The antigen is not known.

The receptor was derived from a man aged 30-40 years in good health and CMV-seropositive. Sequencing used PBMCs.

The chain's CDR3 is CASSYSRQGDGYTF. The CDR3 DNA reads TGTGCCAGCAGTTATTCAAGACAGGGGGATGGCTACACCTTC. V gene TRBV6-5 combines with J gene TRBJ1-2, with 9 bases that match TRBD1. The CDR3 is made up of 14 amino acids. V shed 3 bases, J shed 6 bases, and the junction held 5 bases outside the gene matches. CDR1 MNHEY and CDR2 SVGAGI come from the germline V gene.